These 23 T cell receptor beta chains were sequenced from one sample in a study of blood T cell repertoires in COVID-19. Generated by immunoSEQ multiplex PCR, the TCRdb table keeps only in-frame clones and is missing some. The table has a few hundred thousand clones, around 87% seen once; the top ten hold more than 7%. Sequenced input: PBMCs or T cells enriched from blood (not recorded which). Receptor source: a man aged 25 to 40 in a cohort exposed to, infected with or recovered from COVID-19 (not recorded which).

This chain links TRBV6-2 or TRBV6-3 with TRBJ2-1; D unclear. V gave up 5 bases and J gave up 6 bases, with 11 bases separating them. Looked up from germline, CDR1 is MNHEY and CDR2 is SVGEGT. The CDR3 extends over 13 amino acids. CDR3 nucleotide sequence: TGTGCCAGCAGTCTATATCGCGGCAATGAGCAGTTCTTC. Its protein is CASSLYRGNEQFF.

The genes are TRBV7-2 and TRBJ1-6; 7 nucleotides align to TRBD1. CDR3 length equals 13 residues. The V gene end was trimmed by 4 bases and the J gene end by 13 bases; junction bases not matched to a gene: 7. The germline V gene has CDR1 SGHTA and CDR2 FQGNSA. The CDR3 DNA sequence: TGTGCCAGCAGCTCACAGGGGCCCGGGCCCCTCCACTTT. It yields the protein CASSSQGPGPLHF.

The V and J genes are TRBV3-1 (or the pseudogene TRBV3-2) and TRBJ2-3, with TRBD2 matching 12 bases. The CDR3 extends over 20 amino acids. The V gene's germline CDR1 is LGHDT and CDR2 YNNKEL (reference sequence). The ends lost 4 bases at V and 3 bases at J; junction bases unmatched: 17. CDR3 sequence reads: CASSLRPAASGRAGTDTQYF. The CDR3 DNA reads TGTGCCAGCAGCCTCCGGCCCGCGGCTAGCGGGAGGGCCGGGACAGATACGCAGTATTTT.

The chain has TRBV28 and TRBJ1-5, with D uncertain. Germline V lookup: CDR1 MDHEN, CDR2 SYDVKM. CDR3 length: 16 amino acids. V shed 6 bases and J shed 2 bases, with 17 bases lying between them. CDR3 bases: TGTGCCAGCAGCCTTCTACCGCGGGGAGGCAATCAGCCCCAGCATTTT. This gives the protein CASSLLPRGGNQPQHF.

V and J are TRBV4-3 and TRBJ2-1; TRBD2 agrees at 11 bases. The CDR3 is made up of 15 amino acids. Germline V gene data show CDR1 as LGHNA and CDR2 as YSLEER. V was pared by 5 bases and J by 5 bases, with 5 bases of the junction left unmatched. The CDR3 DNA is TGCGCCAGCAGCTTAGCGGGAGGGCCGGACAATGAGCAGTTCTTC. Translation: CASSLAGGPDNEQFF.

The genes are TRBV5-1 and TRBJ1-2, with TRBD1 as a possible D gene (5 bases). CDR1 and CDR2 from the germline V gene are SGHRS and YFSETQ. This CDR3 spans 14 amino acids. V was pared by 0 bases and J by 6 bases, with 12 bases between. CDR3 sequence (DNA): TGCGCCAGCAGCTTGGGGGGCGGAAGGGATGGCTACACCTTC. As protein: CASSLGGGRDGYTF.

In nucleotides, the CDR3 is TGTGCCAGCAGTTACACAACAGGTGGAAGGTACGAGCAGTACTTC. Its protein product is CASSYTTGGRYEQYF. The chain has TRBV6-5 and TRBJ2-7, with D tentatively TRBD1 (5 bases). Germline CDR1 is MNHEY and CDR2 is SVGAGI. This CDR3 has 15 residues. Deletions cut 2 bases from V and 4 bases from J, with 15 bases between.

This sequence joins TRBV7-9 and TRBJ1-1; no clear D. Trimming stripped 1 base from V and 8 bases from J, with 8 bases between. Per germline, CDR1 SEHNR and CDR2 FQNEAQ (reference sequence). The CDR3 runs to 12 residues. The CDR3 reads CASSLGQSEAFF. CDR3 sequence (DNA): TGTGCCAGCAGCTTAGGCCAGTCGGAAGCTTTCTTT.

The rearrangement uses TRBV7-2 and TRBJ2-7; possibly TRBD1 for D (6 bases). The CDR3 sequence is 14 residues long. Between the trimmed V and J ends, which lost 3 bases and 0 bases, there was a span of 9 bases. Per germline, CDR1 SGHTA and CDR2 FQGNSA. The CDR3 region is CASSLVDSSYEQYF. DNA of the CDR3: TGTGCCAGCAGCTTGGTGGACAGCTCCTACGAGCAGTACTTC.

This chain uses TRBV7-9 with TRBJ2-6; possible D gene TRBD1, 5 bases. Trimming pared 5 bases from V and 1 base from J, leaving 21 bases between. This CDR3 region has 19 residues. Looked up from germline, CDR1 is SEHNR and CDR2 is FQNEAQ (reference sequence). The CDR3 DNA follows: TGTGCCAGCAGCACCCGAATGACAGCCAGGCGGTCTGGGGCCAACGTCCTGACTTTC. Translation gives CASSTRMTARRSGANVLTF.

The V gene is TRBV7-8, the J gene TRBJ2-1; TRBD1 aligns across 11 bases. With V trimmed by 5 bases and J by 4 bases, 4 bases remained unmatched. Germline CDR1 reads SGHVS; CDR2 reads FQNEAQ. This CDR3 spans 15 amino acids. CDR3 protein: CASSQDRGQYNEQFF. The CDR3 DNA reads TGTGCCAGCAGCCAGGACAGGGGGCAATACAATGAGCAGTTCTTC.

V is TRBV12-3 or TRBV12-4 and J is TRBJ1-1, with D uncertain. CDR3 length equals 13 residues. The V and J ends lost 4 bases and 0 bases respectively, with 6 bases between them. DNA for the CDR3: TGTGCCAGCAGTTGGAGAGTGAACACTGAAGCTTTCTTT. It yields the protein CASSWRVNTEAFF.

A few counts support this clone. CDR3 region: CASSLSPGTTEQYF. CDR3 in DNA: TGTGCCAGCAGCTTAAGTCCTGGGACTACAGAGCAGTACTTC. The chain recombines TRBV7-3 with TRBJ2-7, with 7 bases that match TRBD2. CDR1 SGHTA and CDR2 FQGTGA come from the germline V gene. Trimming took 1 base from V and 7 from J; bases not matched to a gene: 7. CDR3 length: 14 amino acids.

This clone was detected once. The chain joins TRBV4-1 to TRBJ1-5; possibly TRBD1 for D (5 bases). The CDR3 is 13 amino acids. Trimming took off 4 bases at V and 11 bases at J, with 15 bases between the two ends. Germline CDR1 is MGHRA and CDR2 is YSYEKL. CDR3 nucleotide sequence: TGCGCCAGCAGCCCCTCGGAGGGGAAGTCCCAGCATTTT. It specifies CASSPSEGKSQHF.

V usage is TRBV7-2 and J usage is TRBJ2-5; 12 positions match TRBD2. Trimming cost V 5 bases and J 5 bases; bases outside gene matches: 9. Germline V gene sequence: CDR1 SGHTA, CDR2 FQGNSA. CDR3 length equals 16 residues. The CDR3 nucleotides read TGTGCCAGCAGCACCTCCCTAGCGGGAGGGCAGGAGACCCAGTACTTC. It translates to CASSTSLAGGQETQYF.

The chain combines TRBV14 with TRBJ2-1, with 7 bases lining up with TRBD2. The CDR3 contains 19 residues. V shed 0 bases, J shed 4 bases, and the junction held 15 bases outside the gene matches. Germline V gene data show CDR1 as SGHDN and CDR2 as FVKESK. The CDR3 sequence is CASSQDQGGGKGLYNEQFF. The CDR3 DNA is TGTGCCAGCAGCCAAGATCAGGGCGGGGGAAAGGGGTTGTACAATGAGCAGTTCTTC.

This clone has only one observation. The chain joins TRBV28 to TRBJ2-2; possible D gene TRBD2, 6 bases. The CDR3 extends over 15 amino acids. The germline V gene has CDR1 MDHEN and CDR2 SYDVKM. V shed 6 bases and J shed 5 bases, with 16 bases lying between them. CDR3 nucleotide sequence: TGTGCCAGCAGCCGGCGTTGGGGGAGGACCGGGGAGCTGTTTTTT. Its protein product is CASSRRWGRTGELFF. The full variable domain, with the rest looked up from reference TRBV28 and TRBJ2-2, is DVKVTQSSRYLVKRTGEKVFLECVQDMDHENMFWYRQDPGLGLRLIYFSYDVKMKEKGDIPEGYSVSREKKERFSLILESASTNQTSMYLCASSRRWGRTGELFFGEGSRLTVL.

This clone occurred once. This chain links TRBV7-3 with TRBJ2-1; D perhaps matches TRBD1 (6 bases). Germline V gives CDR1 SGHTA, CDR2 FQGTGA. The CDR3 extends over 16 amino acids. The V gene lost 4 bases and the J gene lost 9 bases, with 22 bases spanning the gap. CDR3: CASSSYGDNHNAEQFF. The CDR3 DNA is TGTGCCAGCAGCTCCTACGGGGACAACCACAATGCTGAGCAGTTCTTC.

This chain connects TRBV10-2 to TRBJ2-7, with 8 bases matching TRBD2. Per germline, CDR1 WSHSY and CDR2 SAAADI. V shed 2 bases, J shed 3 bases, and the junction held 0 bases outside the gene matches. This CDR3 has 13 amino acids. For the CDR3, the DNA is TGCGCCAGCAGTGAGGCGGGAGGCTACGAGCAGTACTTC. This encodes CASSEAGGYEQYF.

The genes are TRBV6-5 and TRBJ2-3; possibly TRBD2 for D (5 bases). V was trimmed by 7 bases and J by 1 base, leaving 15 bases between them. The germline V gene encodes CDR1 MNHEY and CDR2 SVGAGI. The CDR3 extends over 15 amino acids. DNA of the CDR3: TGTGCCAGCAAGGGTAGCGCGATAGGCACAGATACGCAGTATTTT. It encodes CASKGSAIGTDTQYF.

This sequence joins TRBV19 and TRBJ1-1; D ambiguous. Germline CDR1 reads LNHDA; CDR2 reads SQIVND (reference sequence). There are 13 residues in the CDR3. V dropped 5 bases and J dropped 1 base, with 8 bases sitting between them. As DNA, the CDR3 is TGTGCCAGTAGTTTCGGAGGGAACACTGAAGCTTTCTTT. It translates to CASSFGGNTEAFF.

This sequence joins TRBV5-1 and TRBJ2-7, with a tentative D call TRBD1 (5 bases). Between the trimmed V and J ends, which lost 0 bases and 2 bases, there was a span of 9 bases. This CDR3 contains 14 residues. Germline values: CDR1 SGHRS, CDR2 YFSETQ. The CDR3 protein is CASSLEGAPYEQYF. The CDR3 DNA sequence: TGCGCCAGCAGCTTGGAAGGGGCCCCCTACGAGCAGTACTTC.

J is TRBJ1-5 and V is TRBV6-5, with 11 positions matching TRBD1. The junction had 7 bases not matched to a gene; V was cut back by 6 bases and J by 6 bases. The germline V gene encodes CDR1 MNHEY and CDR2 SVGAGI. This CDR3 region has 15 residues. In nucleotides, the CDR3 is TGTGCCAGCAGCCGCGGACAGGGGGCAAGTCAGCCCCAGCATTTT. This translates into CASSRGQGASQPQHF.